The TCR beta chain described here comes from a study of cytomegalovirus exposure and HLA in healthy donors. Study findings and constraints: In vitro testing confirmed a few CMV-associated chains as specific for CMV antigens. As a later analysis revealed, the rate of TCR association differed by HLA locus, with DRB1 most and HLA-C fewest.

The PCR employed 60 Vbeta primers together with 13 Jbeta primers. The data were produced by immunoSEQ multiplex PCR, yet TCRdb's version contains in-frame clones alone and is incomplete. Here the sample spans 130,000 to 150,000 clones, approximately 83% being singletons. CDR1 SGHNT and CDR2 YYREEE come from the germline V gene (reference sequence). The CDR3 covers 14 residues. The junction had 7 bases not matched to a gene; V was cut back by 4 bases and J by 3 bases. About this clone itself: Its antigen is as yet unknown.

The rearrangement joins TRBV5-4 to TRBJ2-7; the match to TRBD1 covers 7 bases. Sequences were obtained from PBMCs. This clonotype was sampled from a man aged 40-49 years in good health and CMV-seropositive. CDR3 coding DNA: TGTGCCAGCAGCAAAGACAGGGTCCTCTACGAGCAGTACTTC. Translation: CASSKDRVLYEQYF.